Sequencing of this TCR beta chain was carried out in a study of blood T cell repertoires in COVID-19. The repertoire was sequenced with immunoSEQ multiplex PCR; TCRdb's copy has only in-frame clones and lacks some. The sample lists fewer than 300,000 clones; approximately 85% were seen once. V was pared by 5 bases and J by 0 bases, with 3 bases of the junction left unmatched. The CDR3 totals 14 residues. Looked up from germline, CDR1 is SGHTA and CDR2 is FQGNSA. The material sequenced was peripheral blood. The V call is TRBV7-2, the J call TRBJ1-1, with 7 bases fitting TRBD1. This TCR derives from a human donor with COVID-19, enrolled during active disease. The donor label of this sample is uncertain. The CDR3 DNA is TGTGCCAGCAGCCGCCAGGGGGTGAACACTGAAGCTTTCTTT. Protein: CASSRQGVNTEAFF.